This TCR beta chain stems from a study of CD8 T cells in ankylosing spondylitis. Using its own MiXCR run on the 5' RACE reads, TCRdb lists one record per CDR3 protein. The data show under 450,000 distinct CDR3 sequences, 20% to 25% seen once. This clonotype was detected only a few times. The antigen remains unidentified. CDR1 is SGDLS and CDR2 is YYNGEE in the germline V gene. The CDR3 is made up of 15 amino acids. With 1 base removed from V and 3 bases from J, the gap between germline ends came to 13 bases. Study observations and caveats: The study looked at matched synovial fluid samples from ankylosing spondylitis patients. Disease-linked clones were reported to be significantly enriched there. Disease-linked clones were CD8+ and relatively rare in peripheral blood.

This chain joins TRBV9 and TRBJ2-5; the D gene is possibly TRBD1 (7 bases). The sequenced sample consisted of blood, either unsorted or a sorted T cell fraction (not recorded which). This sequence originates from a male donor with ankylosing spondylitis or in good health (not recorded which). The CDR3 DNA reads as TGTGCCAGCAGCGTATCAGGCGGGACAGAAGAGACCCAGTACTTC. Translating it yields CASSVSGGTEETQYF.